This is a list of T cell receptor beta chains from one sample in a study of cytotoxic CD8 clonotypes in ibrutinib-treated CLL. Data came from immunoSEQ multiplex PCR; TCRdb stores just in-frame clones and leaves some out. Counted here are 150,000 to 200,000 clones, roughly 84% occurring once; the ten biggest clones make up roughly 3%. The sequencing used PBMCs, collected at disease progression, from a patient treated with ibrutinib. These receptors originate from a human donor with chronic lymphocytic leukemia. CDR3s include the opening cysteine and the closing phenylalanine or tryptophan. The D gene is left open where the match is weak. Clone size, where shown, is once, few, many, or a class for clones that have expanded.

J gene	clone size	D gene	CDR3 length	V gene	CDR3 protein	CDR3 DNA
TRBJ2-7	.	.	14	TRBV19	CASRPSGVRDEQYF	TGTGCCAGTAGGCCCTCAGGGGTGCGCGACGAGCAGTACTTC
TRBJ2-3	.	.	14	TRBV2	CASDRGSGADTQYF	TGTGCCAGCGACCGGGGGTCGGGCGCAGATACGCAGTATTTT
TRBJ1-1	.	.	14	TRBV30	CAWRARRMNTEAFF	TGTGCCTGGAGGGCCAGACGGATGAACACTGAAGCTTTCTTT
TRBJ2-7	.	.	14	TRBV28	CASSFGGPPYEQYF	TGTGCCAGCAGTTTTGGGGGACCACCCTACGAGCAGTACTTC
TRBJ2-5	.	.	15	TRBV7-8	CASSLSNQNGETQYF	TGTGCCAGCAGCTTATCCAACCAAAACGGAGAGACCCAGTACTTC
TRBJ1-1	.	.	14	TRBV30	CAWTGSRQSTEAFF	TGTGCCTGGACAGGATCCCGTCAAAGCACTGAAGCTTTCTTT
TRBJ2-3	.	.	11	TRBV9	CASSPADTQYF	TGTGCCAGCAGCCCCGCAGATACGCAGTATTTT
TRBJ2-2	.	.	14	TRBV29-1	CSVGTGFQAGELFF	TGCAGCGTGGGTACAGGATTCCAGGCCGGGGAGCTGTTTTTT
TRBJ1-1	.	.	14	TRBV28	CASSIQGVNTEAFF	TGTGCCAGCAGTATACAGGGTGTGAACACTGAAGCTTTCTTT
TRBJ2-5	.	.	18	TRBV4-2	CASSQDLASGSDQETQYF	TGTGCCAGCAGCCAAGATTTGGCCAGCGGGTCGGACCAAGAGACCCAGTACTTC
TRBJ2-5	.	.	15	TRBV7-9	CASSPPRGYQETQYF	TGTGCCAGCAGCCCCCCGAGAGGGTACCAAGAGACCCAGTACTTC
TRBJ2-2	.	.	12	TRBV7-7	CASSLVDGELFF	TGTGCTAGCAGCTTGGTTGACGGGGAGCTGTTTTTT
TRBJ1-2	.	.	14	TRBV19	CASSIRGRSYGYTF	TGTGCCAGTAGTATTCGGGGGCGATCCTATGGCTACACCTTC
TRBJ2-3	.	TRBD2	20	TRBV13	CASSSAGTSGSHRVTDTQYF	TGTGCCAGCAGCTCAGCAGGGACTAGCGGGAGCCACCGGGTCACAGATACGCAGTATTTT
TRBJ2-7	.	.	14	TRBV6-5	CASSSRDDHYEQYF	TGTGCCAGCAGTTCCAGGGACGACCACTACGAGCAGTACTTC
TRBJ2-5	.	.	14	TRBV7-8	CASSLVRTEETQYF	TGTGCCAGCAGCTTAGTTCGCACTGAAGAGACCCAGTACTTC
TRBJ2-7	few	TRBD2	13	TRBV29-1	CSVVLAGVYEQYF	TGCAGCGTTGTACTAGCGGGGGTCTACGAGCAGTACTTC
TRBJ2-1	.	TRBD2	15	TRBV5-1	CASSLDLAGVYEQFF	TGCGCCAGCAGCTTGGATCTAGCGGGAGTCTATGAGCAGTTCTTC
TRBJ2-7	.	TRBD2	16	TRBV27	CASSPLAGGLSYEQYF	TGTGCCAGCAGTCCCCTAGCGGGAGGGCTTTCCTACGAGCAGTACTTC
TRBJ2-1	.	TRBD2	14	TRBV19	CAATSGGTGGEQFF	TGTGCCGCGACTAGCGGGGGGACGGGTGGTGAGCAGTTCTTC
TRBJ2-4	.	.	15	TRBV9	CASSVESQGRNIQYF	TGTGCCAGCAGCGTAGAGTCACAGGGACGGAACATTCAGTACTTC
TRBJ2-7	.	.	15	TRBV4-1	CASSNAGGRTYEQYF	TGCGCCAGCAGCAACGCCGGAGGCAGAACCTACGAGCAGTACTTC
TRBJ2-1	.	.	15	TRBV9	CASSVYGAKLSEQFF	TGTGCCAGCAGCGTGTATGGGGCAAAGCTGAGTGAGCAGTTCTTC
TRBJ2-7	.	TRBD2	19	TRBV9	CASSSRPGTSGSFEYEQYF	TGTGCCAGCAGCTCGCGACCGGGGACTAGCGGGAGCTTCGAGTACGAGCAGTACTTC
TRBJ2-1	.	TRBD2	11	TRBV7-3	CASGTSNEQFF	TGTGCCAGCGGGACTAGTAATGAGCAGTTCTTC
TRBJ2-3	.	.	15	TRBV7-9	CASSSQGLDTDTQYF	TGTGCCAGCAGCTCTCAGGGCTTAGACACAGATACGCAGTATTTT
TRBJ1-1	.	.	12	TRBV7-9	CASTPRDTEAFF	TGTGCCAGCACGCCCCGGGACACTGAAGCTTTCTTT
TRBJ2-2	.	.	14	TRBV7-3	CASSLQGRTGELFF	TGTGCCAGCAGCTTACAGGGTCGTACCGGGGAGCTGTTTTTT
TRBJ1-5	.	.	15	TRBV29-1	CSVEEGTTGGGSQHF	TGCAGCGTTGAAGAGGGGACGACCGGCGGTGGGTCCCAGCATTTT
TRBJ2-2	.	.	15	TRBV30	CAWRGYAGFTGELFF	TGTGCCTGGAGAGGGTACGCGGGCTTCACCGGGGAGCTGTTTTTT
TRBJ2-6	.	.	16	TRBV11-2	CASSWGWGPGANVLTF	TGTGCCAGCAGCTGGGGGTGGGGACCTGGGGCCAACGTCCTGACTTTC
TRBJ2-4	.	.	13	TRBV5-7	CATRDKSRDIQYF	TGTGCCACCAGAGACAAATCTCGGGACATTCAGTACTTC
TRBJ1-1	.	.	15	TRBV2	CASRSGAGVNTEAFF	TGTGCCAGCAGGAGCGGGGCCGGGGTAAACACTGAAGCTTTCTTT
TRBJ2-5	.	TRBD2	17	TRBV30	CAWSPSALAGGQGTQYF	TGTGCCTGGAGCCCCTCCGCACTAGCGGGAGGGCAGGGGACCCAGTACTTC
TRBJ1-1	once	TRBD1	15	TRBV15	CATSSYGQGNTEAFF	TGTGCCACCAGCAGTTACGGACAGGGTAACACTGAAGCTTTCTTT
TRBJ1-1	.	.	14	TRBV5-1	CASGSGDLNTEAFF	TGCGCCAGCGGGTCGGGGGACCTGAACACTGAAGCTTTCTTT
TRBJ1-3	.	.	15	TRBV10-3	CAISVVQGAGNTIYF	TGTGCCATCAGTGTGGTCCAGGGAGCTGGAAACACCATATATTTT
TRBJ2-2	.	.	14	TRBV6-5	CASSYSMDPGELFF	TGTGCCAGCAGTTACTCGATGGATCCCGGGGAGCTGTTTTTT
TRBJ2-1	.	TRBD1	14	TRBV6-4	CASSDGQGYNEQFF	TGTGCCAGCAGTGACGGACAGGGGTACAATGAGCAGTTCTTC
TRBJ2-4	.	.	16	TRBV28	CASSPLDSLAKNIQYF	TGTGCCAGCAGTCCCCTGGACTCACTAGCCAAAAACATTCAGTACTTC
TRBJ2-3	.	.	16	TRBV5-1	CATAEGAIRHADTQYF	TGCGCGACAGCAGAGGGAGCGATTAGGCACGCAGATACGCAGTATTTT
TRBJ1-2	.	.	10	TRBV6-1	CASSDIGYTF	TGTGCCAGCAGTGACATTGGCTACACCTTC
TRBJ2-7	.	.	16	TRBV7-8	CASSLFRVAGDYEQYF	TGTGCCAGCAGCTTATTTCGTGTTGCAGGGGACTACGAGCAGTACTTC
TRBJ2-1	.	TRBD2	18	TRBV4-2	CASSQDLFYGLANNEQFF	TGTGCCAGCAGCCAAGACCTATTCTATGGACTAGCTAACAATGAGCAGTTCTTC
TRBJ2-7	.	.	13	TRBV28	CASSPDGWYEQYF	TGTGCCAGCAGTCCGGACGGTTGGTACGAGCAGTACTTC
TRBJ2-7	.	.	15	TRBV5-5	CASSLDWDRAYEQYF	TGTGCCAGCAGCTTGGATTGGGACCGAGCTTACGAGCAGTACTTC
TRBJ2-2	.	.	17	TRBV9	CASSPRQKRSPTGELFF	TGTGCCAGCAGCCCCCGGCAGAAGCGGAGCCCCACCGGGGAGCTGTTTTTT
TRBJ2-1	.	.	15	TRBV4-1	CASRETIQKINEQFF	TGCGCCAGCAGGGAGACTATTCAAAAAATCAATGAGCAGTTCTTC
TRBJ1-1	.	.	10	TRBV23-1	CASHNGEAFF	TGCGCCAGCCATAACGGAGAAGCTTTCTTT
TRBJ2-3	.	TRBD2	15	TRBV7-9	CASSFGGSKTDTQYF	TGTGCCAGCAGCTTTGGCGGGAGTAAGACAGATACGCAGTATTTT
TRBJ2-3	.	.	13	TRBV6-5	CASSYRTKDTQYF	TGTGCCAGCAGTTACCGGACCAAAGATACGCAGTATTTT
TRBJ1-1	once	TRBD1	15	TRBV10-3	CAIRDSAIRSAEAFF	TGTGCCATCCGGGACAGTGCAATCCGCTCCGCTGAAGCTTTCTTT
TRBJ2-2	.	.	16	TRBV5-5	CASTPAPGPDTGELFF	TGTGCCAGCACCCCCGCCCCGGGACCAGACACCGGGGAGCTGTTTTTT